One sample yielded the 26 T cell receptor beta chains listed below, sequenced in a study of blood T cell repertoires in COVID-19. Here immunoSEQ multiplex PCR was the method, and the copy in TCRdb shows in-frame clones only, minus some. The sample has tens of thousands of clones, just over 85% seen once; the top ten hold about a tenth. Sequencing input: peripheral blood. The receptors come from a man in his 70s with active or convalescent COVID-19.

The V gene is TRBV3-1 (or the pseudogene TRBV3-2), the J gene TRBJ2-2, with 7 bases lining up with TRBD2. Germline loops: CDR1 LGHDT, CDR2 YNNKEL (reference sequence). V shed 8 bases and J 4 bases; nucleotides not matched to a gene: 10. The CDR3 spans 15 residues. The CDR3 spells CASEGRASLTGELFF. CDR3 DNA: TGTGCCAGCGAGGGGAGGGCTAGCCTCACCGGGGAGCTGTTTTTT.

The chain uses TRBV5-5 and TRBJ2-5; tentative D call: TRBD2 (5 bases). The CDR3 totals 13 residues. In germline, CDR1 is SGHKS, CDR2 YYEKEE (reference sequence). Trimming pared 3 bases from V and 5 bases from J, leaving 11 bases between. Written as DNA, the CDR3 is TGTGCCAGCAGCTCCCTAGGAGGCGAGACCCAGTACTTC. This sequence encodes CASSSLGGETQYF.

In nucleotides, the CDR3 is TGTGCCTGGAGTGTTAGTCTAACAAACACCATATATTTT. Its protein product is CAWSVSLTNTIYF. V gene TRBV30 combines with J gene TRBJ1-3, with D uncertain. V lost 0 bases and J 6 bases, leaving 9 bases between the germline ends. The length of the CDR3 is 13 residues. Germline V CDR1 and CDR2: GTSNPN, SVGIG (reference sequence).

The rearrangement uses TRBV5-8 and TRBJ2-1, with D uncertain. The ends were cut back, 0 bases at V and 4 bases at J, with 8 bases in the middle. CDR1 SGHTS and CDR2 YDEGEE come from the germline V gene. The CDR3 length is 14 residues. The CDR3 spells CASSLAAAYNEQFF. As DNA, the CDR3 is TGTGCCAGCAGCTTGGCTGCGGCTTACAATGAGCAGTTCTTC. Complete variable domain (other parts from reference TRBV5-8 and TRBJ2-1): EAGVTQSPTHLIKTRGQQATLRCSPISGHTSVYWYQQALGLGLQFLLWYDEGEERNRGNFPPRFSGRQFPNYSSELNVNALELEDSALYLCASSLAAAYNEQFFGPGTRLTVL.

This chain links TRBV18 with TRBJ2-7, with no clear D. CDR3 length: 15 residues. Germline CDR1 KGHSH, CDR2 LQKENI. The V end lost 3 bases, the J end lost 0 bases, and 12 bases lay between the germline ends. The CDR3 region is CASSPNSYSSYEQYF. DNA for the CDR3: TGTGCCAGCTCACCGAACAGCTATAGCTCCTACGAGCAGTACTTC. Full variable domain (missing parts from reference TRBV18 and TRBJ2-7): NAGVMQNPRHLVRRRGQEARLRCSPMKGHSHVYWYRQLPEEGLKFMVYLQKENIIDESGMPKERFSAEFPKEGPSILRIQQVVRGDSAAYFCASSPNSYSSYEQYFGPGTRLTVT.

The genes are TRBV25-1 and TRBJ1-3; D gene unclear. Germline V gives CDR1 MGHDK, CDR2 SYGVNS. CDR3 length equals 15 residues. Trimming stripped 7 bases from V and 1 base from J, with 14 bases between. CDR3 in amino acids: CASTQSGISGNTIYF. The CDR3 DNA reads TGTGCCAGCACCCAATCCGGGATTTCTGGAAACACCATATATTTT.

The V and J genes are TRBV9 and TRBJ1-3, with 8 bases identical to TRBD1. In germline, CDR1 is SGDLS, CDR2 YYNGEE. J gave up 1 base and V 2 bases, and 8 bases lay outside the gene matches. This CDR3 spans 17 amino acids. CDR3 coding DNA: TGTGCCAGCAGCGTCTTCGACAGGGGCGCGTCTGGAAACACCATATATTTT. Its protein is CASSVFDRGASGNTIYF.

The chain carries TRBV11-2 and TRBJ1-4; weak D call: TRBD1 (6 bases). Trimming removed 3 bases from V and 7 bases from J, with 15 bases in between. There are 15 residues in the CDR3. The germline gives CDR1 SGHAT, CDR2 FQNNGV. Written as DNA, the CDR3 is TGTGCCAGCAGCTTTGACAGGTCGAGAGGTGAAAAACTGTTTTTT. The encoded protein is CASSFDRSRGEKLFF.

This chain joins TRBV7-6 and TRBJ2-3; 12 positions match TRBD2. V was pared by 5 bases and J by 0 bases, with 3 bases of the junction left unmatched. This CDR3 has 16 residues. Germline V lookup: CDR1 SGHVS, CDR2 FNYEAQ. The CDR3 coding sequence is TGTGCCAGCAGCATGGGGACTAGCGGGAGCACAGATACGCAGTATTTT. This gives the protein CASSMGTSGSTDTQYF.

The CDR3 nucleotides are TGTGCCTGGAGTGGAAGCGGACCCTACAATGAGCAGTTCTTC. This encodes CAWSGSGPYNEQFF. The chain combines TRBV30 with TRBJ2-1; maybe TRBD2 (5 bases). Germline-derived CDR1 and CDR2 are GTSNPN and SVGIG (reference sequence). The CDR3 is 14 amino acids. Trimming removed 1 base at V and 2 bases at J, with 9 bases between.

The chain employs TRBV5-6 and TRBJ1-3; D is perhaps TRBD1 (5 bases). The germline CDR1 and CDR2 sequences are SGHDT and YYEEEE. V was clipped by 6 bases and J by 2 bases, with 9 bases between them. The CDR3 covers 13 residues. CDR3 loop: CASNQGTGNTIYF. The CDR3 coding sequence is TGTGCCAGCAATCAGGGCACTGGAAACACCATATATTTT.

This clone has a handful of counts. CDR3 nucleotides: TGTGCCAGCAGCTTAAGCGCGGGACTCACGAACTATGGCTACACCTTC. Translating it yields CASSLSAGLTNYGYTF. The chain combines TRBV7-2 with TRBJ1-2; D possibly corresponds to TRBD1 (5 bases). The germline V gene encodes CDR1 SGHTA and CDR2 FQGNSA. Deletions cut 2 bases from V and 2 bases from J, with 15 bases between. CDR3 size: 16 residues.

The chain joins TRBV2 to TRBJ2-7, with D maybe TRBD2 (6 bases). V was pared by 6 bases and J by 4 bases, with 19 bases between. Germline V gene sequence: CDR1 SNHLY, CDR2 FYNNEI. The CDR3 covers 15 residues. Here the CDR3 reads CASSLRDSPLYEQYF. Here the CDR3 DNA reads TGTGCCAGCAGCCTCCGGGACTCTCCTCTATACGAGCAGTACTTC.

In DNA, the CDR3 is TGCGCCAGCAGCCTTGGCCTAGCGGGTACTAGCACAGATACGCAGTATTTT. Its protein is CASSLGLAGTSTDTQYF. This rearrangement joins TRBV5-1 to TRBJ2-3; 8 bases fit TRBD2. V was clipped by 4 bases and J by 0 bases; unmatched bases: 10. The V gene's germline CDR1 is SGHRS and CDR2 YFSETQ. The CDR3 spans 17 residues.

The rearrangement joins TRBV4-3 to TRBJ2-3; D is uncertain. The CDR3 is made up of 13 amino acids. With 4 bases removed from V and 3 bases from J, the gap between germline ends came to 8 bases. CDR1 and CDR2 (germline): LGHNA, YSLEER. DNA of the CDR3: TGCGCCAGCAGCCCACGGGTTACAGATACGCAGTATTTT. It encodes CASSPRVTDTQYF.

The rearrangement joins TRBV3-1 (or the pseudogene TRBV3-2) to TRBJ2-2; possibly TRBD2 for D (6 bases). The CDR3 spans 16 residues. Germline assignment: CDR1 LGHDT and CDR2 YNNKEL (reference sequence). V lost 1 base and J 7 bases, leaving 16 bases between the germline ends. The CDR3 loop is CASSQVGGGSGGELFF. CDR3 sequence (DNA): TGTGCCAGCAGCCAAGTCGGTGGGGGGAGCGGCGGGGAGCTGTTTTTT.

The chain couples TRBV27 to TRBJ2-3; weak D call: TRBD2 (6 bases). CDR1 and CDR2 from the germline V gene are MNHEY and SMNVEV (reference sequence). This CDR3 is 15 amino acids long. Trimming pared 3 bases from V and 0 bases from J, leaving 10 bases between. CDR3 protein: CASSFGRTSTDTQYF. As DNA, the CDR3 is TGTGCCAGCAGTTTCGGGAGAACTAGCACAGATACGCAGTATTTT.

The J gene is TRBJ1-1, the V gene TRBV5-4, with D unclear. V was clipped by 0 bases and J by 1 base, with 7 bases between them. The germline gives CDR1 SGHNT, CDR2 YYREEE (reference sequence). The CDR3 runs 14 residues. This CDR3 reads CASSLGGENTEAFF. Here the CDR3 DNA reads TGTGCCAGCAGCTTGGGCGGGGAGAACACTGAAGCTTTCTTT.

V usage is TRBV21-1 and J usage is TRBJ2-5; the D call of TRBD2 is as the table states it, not checked on the DNA. TRBV21-1 is given as a pseudogene. The CDR3 runs 18 residues. The CDR3 coding sequence is TGTGCCAGCAGCAAAGATGGGAGTTGGGGTGTCGGCCAAGAGACCCAGTACTTC. The encoded protein is CASSKDGSWGVGQETQYF.

J is TRBJ2-1 and V is TRBV4-1, with 9 bases matching TRBD1. The CDR3 is 14 amino acids. Germline V lookup: CDR1 MGHRA, CDR2 YSYEKL. The trim removed 8 bases at V and 4 bases at J, leaving 6 bases unmatched. CDR3 residues: CASAPGQGYNEQFF. The CDR3 DNA is TGCGCCAGCGCGCCGGGACAGGGATACAATGAGCAGTTCTTC.

The chain combines TRBV2 with TRBJ1-5; 8 bases fit TRBD1. Germline V gives CDR1 SNHLY, CDR2 FYNNEI. Trimming cost V 2 bases and J 4 bases; bases outside gene matches: 4. The CDR3 loop spans 15 amino acids. CDR3 in amino acids: CASSEQGAQNQPQHF. The CDR3 region has the DNA TGTGCCAGCAGTGAACAGGGGGCCCAAAATCAGCCCCAGCATTTT. Looking up the rest from reference TRBV2 and TRBJ1-5 gives the full variable domain: EPEVTQTPSHQVTQMGQEVILRCVPISNHLYFYWYRQILGQKVEFLVSFYNNEISEKSEIFDDQFSVERPDGSNFTLKIRSTKLEDSAMYFCASSEQGAQNQPQHFGDGTRLSIL.

The chain employs TRBV4-2 and TRBJ1-5; 7 bases line up with TRBD1. The CDR3 contains 17 residues. The V gene end was trimmed by 5 bases and the J gene end by 0 bases; junction bases not matched to a gene: 10. Germline V gene data show CDR1 as LGHNA and CDR2 as YNFKEQ. CDR3 sequence (DNA): TGTGCCAGCAGCGGGACCGGGACAGCGAATAGCAATCAGCCCCAGCATTTT. Translating gives CASSGTGTANSNQPQHF.

V gene TRBV18 combines with J gene TRBJ1-5; 10 bases agree with TRBD1. The CDR3 runs 17 residues. Per germline, CDR1 KGHSH and CDR2 LQKENI. V shed 3 bases and J 9 bases; nucleotides not matched to a gene: 14. The DNA for the CDR3 is TGTGCCAGCTCACCGACAGGGGGCGTAAATCCAGCAGGGCCCCAGCATTTT. Translated, it gives CASSPTGGVNPAGPQHF.

V gene TRBV9 combines with J gene TRBJ2-7; possibly TRBD2 for D (6 bases). CDR1 and CDR2 from the germline V gene are SGDLS and YYNGEE. V was cut by 4 bases and J by 2 bases, with 16 bases left in between. The CDR3 has 15 amino acids. For the CDR3, the DNA is TGTGCCAGCAGCTATGGAAGCGGGCCGACCTACGAGCAGTACTTC. Protein sequence: CASSYGSGPTYEQYF.

V is TRBV28 and J is TRBJ2-1; D is perhaps TRBD2 (6 bases). The ends were cut back, 7 bases at V and 4 bases at J, with 17 bases in the middle. This CDR3 region has 15 residues. The germline gives CDR1 MDHEN, CDR2 SYDVKM. The CDR3 nucleotides read TGTGCCAGCAAACGCGGAGGGGCTGATTACAATGAGCAGTTCTTC. Translation: CASKRGGADYNEQFF.

This clone was seen a single time. The chain has TRBV11-1 and TRBJ1-1, with TRBD1 matching over 8 bases. CDR3 length equals 14 residues. Germline CDR1 is SGHAT and CDR2 is FQDESV (reference sequence). V was clipped by 6 bases and J by 5 bases; unmatched bases: 8. The CDR3 is CASSSTGVSTEAFF. CDR3 DNA: TGTGCCAGCAGTTCGACAGGGGTTTCAACTGAAGCTTTCTTT. Full variable domain (remainder filled in from reference TRBV11-1 and TRBJ1-1): EAEVAQSPRYKITEKSQAVAFWCDPISGHATLYWYRQILGQGPELLVQFQDESVVDDSQLPKDRFSAERLKGVDSTLKIQPAELGDSAMYLCASSSTGVSTEAFFGQGTRLTVV.